Sequencing of this TCR beta chain was carried out in a study of cytomegalovirus exposure and HLA in healthy donors. Sequencing used immunoSEQ multiplex PCR; TCRdb keeps in-frame clones, though not all of them. Of a few hundred thousand clones detected, about nine tenths appear once; the ten largest clones hold more than 0.8%. The origin of this receptor is a young woman in good health and CMV-seronegative. The sequencing input was PBMCs.

The CDR3 reads CASSMGGLAGVGQETQYF. The CDR3 bases are TGCGCCAGCAGCATGGGAGGACTAGCGGGAGTGGGGCAAGAGACCCAGTACTTC. This chain links TRBV5-1 with TRBJ2-5; 13 bases are a match to TRBD2. Unmatched junction bases numbered 11, after V lost 4 bases and J lost 2 bases. The germline gives CDR1 SGHRS, CDR2 YFSETQ. This CDR3 spans 18 amino acids.